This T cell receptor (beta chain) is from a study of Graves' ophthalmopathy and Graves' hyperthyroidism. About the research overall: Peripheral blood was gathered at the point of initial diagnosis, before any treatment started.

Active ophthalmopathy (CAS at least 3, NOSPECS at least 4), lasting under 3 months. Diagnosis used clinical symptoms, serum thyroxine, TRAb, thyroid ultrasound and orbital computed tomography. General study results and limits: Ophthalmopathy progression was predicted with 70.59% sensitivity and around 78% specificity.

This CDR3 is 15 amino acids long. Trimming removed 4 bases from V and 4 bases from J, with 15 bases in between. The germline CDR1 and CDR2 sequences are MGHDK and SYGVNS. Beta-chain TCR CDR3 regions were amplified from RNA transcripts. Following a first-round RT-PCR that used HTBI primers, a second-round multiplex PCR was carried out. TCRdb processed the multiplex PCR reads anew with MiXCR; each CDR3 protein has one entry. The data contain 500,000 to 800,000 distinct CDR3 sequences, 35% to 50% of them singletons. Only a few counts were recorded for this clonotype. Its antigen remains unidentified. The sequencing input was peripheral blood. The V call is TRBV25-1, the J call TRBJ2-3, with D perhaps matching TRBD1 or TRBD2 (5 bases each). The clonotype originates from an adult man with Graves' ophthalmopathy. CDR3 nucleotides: TGTGCCAGCAGTGCCTGGCCTCAGGGAGCAGATACGCAGTATTTT. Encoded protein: CASSAWPQGADTQYF.